These 21 T cell receptor beta chains were all obtained from the same sample, sequenced in a study of blood T cell repertoires in COVID-19. Clones were sequenced by immunoSEQ multiplex PCR, and TCRdb holds only the in-frame ones, with some missing. Found here are around 260,000 clones, about 88% of them singletons; the top ten hold around 3.6%. What was sequenced was peripheral blood. Receptor source: a man between 18 and 35 years old with active or convalescent COVID-19.

This sequence joins TRBV6-5 and TRBJ1-2; D call uncertain. CDR3 length: 13 amino acids. The V end lost 6 bases, the J end lost 6 bases, and 14 bases lay between the germline ends. Germline V gives CDR1 MNHEY, CDR2 SVGAGI. This CDR3 is CASSTSRGHGYTF. The CDR3 region has the DNA TGTGCCAGCAGCACCTCCCGCGGGCATGGCTACACCTTC.

The rearrangement joins TRBV18 to TRBJ1-5; possible D gene TRBD1, 5 bases. The CDR3 consists of 13 residues. V was cut by 6 bases and J by 4 bases, with 10 bases left in between. Germline lookup yields CDR1 KGHSH and CDR2 LQKENI. CDR3 in amino acids: CASSWGRNQPQHF. In DNA form, the CDR3 reads TGTGCCAGCTCCTGGGGGAGGAATCAGCCCCAGCATTTT.

The chain recombines TRBV6-5 with TRBJ1-2, with D unresolved. Germline V gene lookup returns CDR1 MNHEY and CDR2 SVGAGI. The V end was cut by 8 bases, the J end by 7 bases, with 20 bases between. CDR3 length equals 14 residues. The chain's CDR3 is CASGSTGLRSGYTF. The CDR3 DNA reads TGTGCCAGCGGAAGCACCGGACTTAGATCTGGCTACACCTTC.

This rearrangement joins TRBV9 to TRBJ2-7; D might be TRBD2 (5 bases). Germline V gene sequence: CDR1 SGDLS, CDR2 YYNGEE. Trimming shortened V by 3 bases and J by 2 bases, and 15 bases separated the two germline ends. The CDR3 contains 15 residues. The CDR3 DNA sequence: TGTGCCAGCAGCGAGACCCCGGGAAGCGCCTACGAGCAGTACTTC. This gives the protein CASSETPGSAYEQYF. Together with reference TRBV9 and TRBJ2-7, the CDR3 gives the full variable domain: DSGVTQTPKHLITATGQRVTLRCSPRSGDLSVYWYQQSLDQGLQFLIQYYNGEERAKGNILERFSAQQFPDLHSELNLSSLELGDSALYFCASSETPGSAYEQYFGPGTRLTVT.

V usage is TRBV28 and J usage is TRBJ1-5; D gene unclear. CDR1 and CDR2 from the germline V gene are MDHEN and SYDVKM. CDR3 length: 13 amino acids. V was clipped by 3 bases and J by 4 bases, with 7 bases between them. The chain's CDR3 is CASSFAVNQPQHF. As DNA, the CDR3 is TGTGCCAGCAGTTTCGCGGTTAATCAGCCCCAGCATTTT.

Note on this clone: At the DNA level, this CDR3 is encoded by other sequences in the same sample as well. The chain is built from TRBV5-1 and TRBJ2-7; 7 nucleotides match TRBD2. CDR3 size: 13 residues. Germline trimming cut 2 bases from V and 2 bases from J; bases unmatched to any gene: 1. Germline V gives CDR1 SGHRS, CDR2 YFSETQ. CDR3 protein: CASSLAGTYEQYF. In DNA, the CDR3 is TGCGCCAGCAGCTTAGCGGGGACCTACGAGCAGTACTTC.

The gene calls are TRBV5-4 and TRBJ2-3, with a possible D match to TRBD1 (6 bases). Trimming stripped 2 bases from V and 4 bases from J, with 14 bases between. The CDR3 has 15 amino acids. The V gene's germline CDR1 is SGHNT and CDR2 YYREEE (reference sequence). CDR3 sequence: CASSFLDRGSDTQYF. The CDR3 DNA follows: TGTGCCAGCAGCTTTTTGGACAGAGGGTCAGATACGCAGTATTTT.

The CDR3 is CASSPRGLEETQYF. The CDR3 DNA reads TGTGCCAGCAGCCCCAGGGGGCTTGAAGAGACCCAGTACTTC. The V gene is TRBV3-1 (or the pseudogene TRBV3-2), the J gene TRBJ2-5; TRBD1 aligns across 8 bases. The CDR3 is made up of 14 amino acids. The junction had 4 bases not matched to a gene; V was cut back by 4 bases and J by 3 bases. CDR1 LGHDT and CDR2 YNNKEL come from the germline V gene (reference sequence).

This sequence joins TRBV7-8 and TRBJ2-6, with TRBD1 identical over 9 bases. V dropped 1 base and J dropped 4; count of bases not matched to a gene: 11. The CDR3 length is 19 residues. The germline gives CDR1 SGHVS, CDR2 FQNEAQ. The CDR3 region is CASSLVRTGGATGANVLTF. The CDR3 bases are TGTGCCAGCAGCTTAGTTCGAACAGGGGGCGCGACGGGGGCCAACGTCCTGACTTTC.

There are a few counts of this clone. The chain joins TRBV12-3 or TRBV12-4 to TRBJ2-1, with a possible D match to TRBD2 (6 bases). Trimming pared 0 bases from V and 9 bases from J, leaving 6 bases between. CDR3 size: 12 residues. CDR3 coding DNA: TGTGCCAGCAGTTTAGCGGGAGGTGAGCAGTTCTTC. Its translation: CASSLAGGEQFF.

The chain is built from TRBV19 and TRBJ1-3; no reliable D call. The germline V gene encodes CDR1 LNHDA and CDR2 SQIVND (reference sequence). The CDR3 runs to 14 residues. The germline V and J ends were trimmed by 4 bases and 0 bases, with 7 bases remaining between them. The chain's CDR3 is CASSSQISGNTIYF. For the CDR3, the DNA is TGTGCCAGTAGTAGTCAGATCTCTGGAAACACCATATATTTT.

The chain employs TRBV4-1 and TRBJ1-2; 8 bases match TRBD1. Losses at the gene ends were 0 bases for V and 2 bases for J; bases not matched to a gene: 2. This CDR3 is built from 15 residues. From germline, CDR1 is MGHRA and CDR2 YSYEKL. CDR3 residues: CASSQEGDRNYGYTF. The CDR3 DNA reads TGCGCCAGCAGCCAAGAAGGGGACAGGAACTATGGCTACACCTTC.

This chain joins TRBV7-9 and TRBJ2-7; the D gene is possibly TRBD1 (5 bases). The germline V gene has CDR1 SEHNR and CDR2 FQNEAQ (reference sequence). CDR3 size: 13 residues. V was shortened by 5 bases and J by 0 bases, with 8 bases between the two germline ends. CDR3 region: CASSLDSSYEQYF. As DNA, the CDR3 is TGTGCCAGCAGCCTAGACAGCTCCTACGAGCAGTACTTC.

This sequence joins TRBV27 and TRBJ1-4; D is perhaps TRBD1 (6 bases). CDR3 size: 13 residues. V was trimmed by 3 bases and J by 8 bases, leaving 10 bases between them. CDR1 MNHEY and CDR2 SMNVEV come from the germline V gene (reference sequence). The CDR3 bases are TGTGCCAGCAGTTTTCCAGGGGAGGAAAAACTGTTTTTT. The encoded protein is CASSFPGEEKLFF.

This clone was observed a single time. This chain joins TRBV24-1 and TRBJ2-3, with a possible D match to TRBD1 (5 bases). The germline V gene has CDR1 KGHDR and CDR2 SFDVKD. CDR3 length equals 15 residues. Trimming took off 5 bases at V and 2 bases at J, with 13 bases between the two ends. This chain's CDR3 is CATSALGPNTDTQYF. In DNA, the CDR3 is TGTGCCACCAGTGCCCTGGGGCCCAACACAGATACGCAGTATTTT.

The genes are TRBV13 and TRBJ1-6; 9 nucleotides align to TRBD1. The CDR3 is made up of 19 amino acids. V shed 3 bases and J 0 bases; nucleotides not matched to a gene: 9. Germline V lookup: CDR1 PRHDT, CDR2 FYEKMQ (reference sequence). The CDR3 DNA reads TGTGCCAGCAGCTTGACAGGGGGGAGCTATAGCTCCTATAATTCACCCCTCCACTTT. Its translation: CASSLTGGSYSSYNSPLHF.

This chain joins TRBV19 and TRBJ2-2, with D possibly matching TRBD1 (6 bases). The CDR3 covers 14 residues. Germline CDR1 and CDR2: LNHDA and SQIVND (reference sequence). The V end lost 7 bases, the J end lost 5 bases, and 14 bases lay between the germline ends. The CDR3 region is CASTTGPWTGELFF. The CDR3 nucleotides read TGTGCCAGTACGACAGGACCATGGACCGGGGAGCTGTTTTTT.

The chain links TRBV25-1 to TRBJ2-2, with unresolved D. Germline V gene data show CDR1 as MGHDK and CDR2 as SYGVNS. V dropped 5 bases and J dropped 6 bases, with 16 bases sitting between them. CDR3 length: 15 amino acids. CDR3 sequence reads: CASSPSRSLSGELFF. The CDR3 region has the DNA TGTGCCAGCAGTCCATCTAGAAGTTTGTCCGGGGAGCTGTTTTTT.

This chain joins TRBV4-2 and TRBJ1-2; weak D call: TRBD1 (5 bases). V gave up 0 bases and J gave up 4 bases, with 12 bases separating them. The CDR3 totals 15 residues. CDR1 LGHNA and CDR2 YNFKEQ come from the germline V gene. CDR3 residues: CASSQEDSIRYGYTF. CDR3 bases: TGTGCCAGCAGCCAAGAAGACAGCATTCGCTATGGCTACACCTTC.

This clone has a handful of counts. The chain combines TRBV5-1 with TRBJ2-7; 8 bases align to TRBD1. Germline CDR1 is SGHRS and CDR2 is YFSETQ. This CDR3 region has 15 residues. V dropped 3 bases and J dropped 3; count of bases not matched to a gene: 8. The CDR3 DNA is TGCGCCAGCAGCTCCAGTCAGGGGGCCTACTACGAGCAGTACTTC. Translation gives CASSSSQGAYYEQYF.

Only a few counts were recorded for this clone. This chain links TRBV5-1 with TRBJ1-2; D is possibly TRBD1 (6 bases). The ends were cut back, 3 bases at V and 5 bases at J, with 17 bases in the middle. Germline values: CDR1 SGHRS, CDR2 YFSETQ. The CDR3 is 15 amino acids. The DNA for the CDR3 is TGCGCCAGCAGCTACAATAACAGGGTTGGGTATGGCTACACCTTC. The encoded protein is CASSYNNRVGYGYTF.